This TCR beta chain was observed in a study of blood T cell repertoires in COVID-19. Study information: Specimens from acute and convalescent COVID-19 originated in the United States, Italy and Spain. T cells, B-cell-depleted T cells, or PBMCs supplied cDNA or gDNA.

Recruitment covered roughly 22 US areas and drew participants whose ages spanned about 18 to 89 years. Participants had their cohort set by participant-reported clinical history. Produced via immunoSEQ multiplex PCR; TCRdb's table is partial and in-frame only. Among 250,000 to 300,000 clones listed, about 90% were seen once. Trimming took 0 bases from V and 0 from J, leaving 8 bases between them. Germline loops: CDR1 SGHAT, CDR2 FQNNGV. The CDR3 length is 15 residues. The TCR was taken from a human donor in a cohort exposed to, infected with or recovered from COVID-19 (not recorded which). The donor label of this sample is uncertain. Sequencing was done on a sample of PBMCs or T cells enriched from blood (not recorded which). The rearrangement joins TRBV11-2 to TRBJ1-1, with unresolved D. In nucleotides, the CDR3 is TGTGCCAGCAGCTTAGAGGGAGTCATGAACACTGAAGCTTTCTTT. It yields the protein CASSLEGVMNTEAFF.